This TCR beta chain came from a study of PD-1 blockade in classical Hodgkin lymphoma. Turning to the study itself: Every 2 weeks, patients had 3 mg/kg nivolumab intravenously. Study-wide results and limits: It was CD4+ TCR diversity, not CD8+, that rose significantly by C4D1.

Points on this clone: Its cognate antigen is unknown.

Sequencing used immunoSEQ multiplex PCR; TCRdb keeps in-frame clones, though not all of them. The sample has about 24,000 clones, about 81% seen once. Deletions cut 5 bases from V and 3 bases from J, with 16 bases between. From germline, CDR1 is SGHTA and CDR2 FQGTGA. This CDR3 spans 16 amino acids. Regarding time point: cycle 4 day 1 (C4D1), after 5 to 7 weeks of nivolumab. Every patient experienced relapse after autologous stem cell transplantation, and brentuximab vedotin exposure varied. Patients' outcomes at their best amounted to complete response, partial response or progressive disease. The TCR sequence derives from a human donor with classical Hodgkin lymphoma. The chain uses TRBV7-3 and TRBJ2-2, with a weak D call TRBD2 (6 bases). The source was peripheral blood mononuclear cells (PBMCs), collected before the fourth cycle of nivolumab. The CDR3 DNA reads TGTGCCAGCAGCCCCCCCGGGAGTAGGTACACCGGGGAGCTGTTTTTT. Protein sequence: CASSPPGSRYTGELFF.